A single sample gave rise to the 23 T cell receptor beta chains below, sequenced in a study of blood T cell repertoires in COVID-19. The assay was immunoSEQ multiplex PCR, and TCRdb's table has in-frame clones only and misses some. Of about 59,000 clones listed, around 82% were seen once; the top ten hold roughly 7%. What was sequenced was peripheral blood. Source of these receptors: a man aged 60 to 69 with acute or convalescent COVID-19.

V usage is TRBV10-2 and J usage is TRBJ1-2, with TRBD1 matching 9 bases. V trimming: 6 bases; J trimming: 7 bases; junction bases outside the gene matches: 18. The CDR3 sequence is 17 residues long. CDR1 is WSHSY, CDR2 SAAADI, per germline. CDR3 sequence reads: CASSSISGTGPVGGYTF. The CDR3 region has the DNA TGCGCCAGCAGCTCCATTTCCGGGACAGGGCCCGTCGGTGGCTACACCTTC.

The chain links TRBV5-8 to TRBJ2-1; D may be TRBD1 (6 bases). Germline V lookup: CDR1 SGHTS, CDR2 YDEGEE. The CDR3 length is 13 residues. The germline V and J ends were trimmed by 4 bases and 1 base, with 6 bases remaining between them. The CDR3 DNA reads as TGTGCCAGCAGCGGGACATCCTACAATGAGCAGTTCTTC. Protein sequence: CASSGTSYNEQFF.

The chain employs TRBV7-2 and TRBJ2-7; D is unclear. The germline CDR1 and CDR2 sequences are SGHTA and FQGNSA. This CDR3 is built from 14 residues. V lost 5 bases and J 5 bases, leaving 16 bases between the germline ends. CDR3 region: CASSLTLDRNEQYF. The DNA of the CDR3 is TGTGCCAGCAGCCTGACACTGGATAGAAACGAGCAGTACTTC.

The CDR3 coding sequence is TGTGCCAGCAGTTTCTCGGGACAGGGTTTTGGCGGCTACACCTTC. Its protein product is CASSFSGQGFGGYTF. The chain couples TRBV27 to TRBJ1-2, with TRBD1 matching over 9 bases. V gave up 3 bases and J gave up 8 bases; unmatched junction bases: 10. CDR3 length: 15 residues. Germline CDR1 and CDR2: MNHEY and SMNVEV (reference sequence).

CDR3 sequence (DNA): TGCAGCGTTGGTGACGGGGGGGCTGAGGAGCAGTTCTTC. Translating gives CSVGDGGAEEQFF. The rearrangement links TRBV29-1 to TRBJ2-1; 8 bases match TRBD2. The junction had 9 bases not matched to a gene; V was cut back by 4 bases and J by 10 bases. The CDR3 totals 13 residues. Germline lookup yields CDR1 SQVTM and CDR2 ANQGSEA.

The rearrangement uses TRBV7-2 and TRBJ1-1; tentatively, D is TRBD1 (6 bases). The CDR3 loop spans 13 amino acids. The germline gives CDR1 SGHTA, CDR2 FQGNSA. The V end lost 5 bases, the J end lost 12 bases, and 19 bases lay between the germline ends. The DNA of the CDR3 is TGTGCCAGCAGCGACCAAGTACAGGGAAATACTTTCTTT. The encoded protein is CASSDQVQGNTFF.

This chain connects TRBV6-5 to TRBJ2-2, with 13 bases identical to TRBD2. Trimming cost V 5 bases and J 4 bases; bases outside gene matches: 1. The germline gives CDR1 MNHEY, CDR2 SVGAGI. There are 15 residues in the CDR3. The CDR3 sequence: CASSRTSGGTGELFF. The DNA of the CDR3 is TGTGCCAGCAGTCGGACTAGCGGGGGCACCGGGGAGCTGTTTTTT.

The V and J genes are TRBV28 and TRBJ1-4, with unresolved D. Germline V lookup: CDR1 MDHEN, CDR2 SYDVKM. This CDR3 region has 12 residues. Trimming left V 7 bases short and J 0 bases short, with 3 bases between. The CDR3 reads CASTATNEKLFF. In nucleotides, the CDR3 is TGTGCCAGCACTGCAACTAATGAAAAACTGTTTTTT.

The chain uses TRBV2 and TRBJ2-7; D possibly corresponds to TRBD2 (6 bases). CDR3 length: 14 amino acids. V shed 6 bases and J shed 5 bases, with 17 bases lying between them. Per the germline V gene, CDR1 is SNHLY and CDR2 is FYNNEI. DNA of the CDR3: TGTGCCAGCAGACCGGGAGCCCTTGGGGACGAGCAGTACTTC. This sequence encodes CASRPGALGDEQYF.

The chain combines TRBV10-2 with TRBJ2-5, with TRBD1 matching 9 bases. V shed 6 bases and J 1 base; nucleotides not matched to a gene: 3. Germline lookup yields CDR1 WSHSY and CDR2 SAAADI. This CDR3 contains 14 residues. The CDR3 region has the DNA TGCGCCAGCAGGGGACAGGGCTTCCAAGAGACCCAGTACTTC. It is translated as CASRGQGFQETQYF.

This clone turned up a few times. J is TRBJ2-1 and V is TRBV5-8; TRBD2 might be the D (6 bases). The CDR3 runs 16 residues. Deletions cut 4 bases from V and 0 bases from J, with 14 bases between. Germline lookup yields CDR1 SGHTS and CDR2 YDEGEE. CDR3 in DNA: TGTGCCAGCAGCACCGGGACTGACAGCTCCTACAATGAGCAGTTCTTC. Protein sequence: CASSTGTDSSYNEQFF.

V gene TRBV6-1 combines with J gene TRBJ1-2; D perhaps matches TRBD1 (6 bases). This CDR3 is 14 amino acids long. Germline CDR1 and CDR2: MNHNS and SASEGT. V shed 5 bases and J shed 8 bases, with 18 bases lying between them. The CDR3 here is CASSPDAGGSGYTF. The CDR3 DNA follows: TGTGCCAGCAGTCCCGATGCGGGGGGCAGCGGCTACACCTTC.

The genes are TRBV7-2 and TRBJ2-1, with 9 bases lining up with TRBD2. CDR3 length: 16 amino acids. Germline lookup yields CDR1 SGHTA and CDR2 FQGNSA. Trimming took 2 bases from V and 1 from J; bases not matched to a gene: 3. CDR3 residues: CASSLFLAGSYNEQFF. DNA for the CDR3: TGTGCCAGCAGCTTATTTCTAGCGGGGTCCTACAATGAGCAGTTCTTC.

V and J are TRBV2 and TRBJ1-6; a weak D match, TRBD1 (6 bases). This CDR3 contains 15 residues. Germline V CDR1 and CDR2: SNHLY, FYNNEI. V was trimmed by 6 bases and J by 0 bases, leaving 9 bases between them. CDR3 sequence: CASRRDNSYNSPLHF. CDR3 coding DNA: TGTGCCAGCAGGAGGGACAACTCCTATAATTCACCCCTCCACTTT.

The chain uses TRBV7-8 and TRBJ2-5, with D perhaps matching TRBD2 (5 bases). Trimming shortened V by 5 bases and J by 8 bases, and 18 bases separated the two germline ends. The germline gives CDR1 SGHVS, CDR2 FQNEAQ. The CDR3 is 14 residues long. The CDR3 protein is CASSLRTGSQTQYF. In nucleotides, the CDR3 is TGTGCCAGCAGCCTCCGGACTGGCTCACAAACCCAGTACTTC.

In nucleotides, the CDR3 is TGCGCCAGCAAGATCGGGGACTGGCCATTCAATCAGCCCCAGCATTTT. As protein: CASKIGDWPFNQPQHF. V usage is TRBV23-1 and J usage is TRBJ1-5, with D perhaps TRBD1 (5 bases). TRBV23-1 counts as an open reading frame of uncertain function. V lost 7 bases and J lost 3, with 19 bases in between. This CDR3 has 16 residues.

This clone is a singleton in its sample. The rearrangement joins TRBV5-6 to TRBJ2-7; unclear D gene. V was pared by 0 bases and J by 7 bases, with 11 bases between. Germline-derived CDR1 and CDR2 are SGHDT and YYEEEE. The CDR3 is 13 amino acids. CDR3 DNA sequence: TGTGCCAGCAGCTTGGAGTGGTCGCGGGAGCAGTACTTC. Translated: CASSLEWSREQYF.

There are a few counts of this clone. This chain uses TRBV25-1 with TRBJ1-4; D call uncertain. This CDR3 has 18 residues. The V gene's germline CDR1 is MGHDK and CDR2 SYGVNS. The ends were cut back, 2 bases at V and 8 bases at J, with 24 bases in the middle. The CDR3 spells CASSERPWARHVDEKLFF. CDR3 nucleotides: TGTGCCAGCAGTGAAAGACCCTGGGCCAGGCATGTTGACGAAAAACTGTTTTTT.

V gene TRBV30 combines with J gene TRBJ2-3; a weak D match, TRBD1 (6 bases). CDR3 length: 13 amino acids. Germline CDR1 GTSNPN, CDR2 SVGIG (reference sequence). Trimming stripped 3 bases from V and 1 base from J, with 8 bases between. The CDR3 DNA is TGTGCCTGGAGCTGGACAGGCACAGATACGCAGTATTTT. Translated, it gives CAWSWTGTDTQYF.

This clone was observed a handful of times. In DNA, the CDR3 is TGCGCCAGCAGCTTGGCCCGGGTGGGTGAGCAGTACTTC. Amino acids: CASSLARVGEQYF. The chain joins TRBV5-1 to TRBJ2-7; D unclear. The CDR3 is made up of 13 amino acids. Germline CDR1 reads SGHRS; CDR2 reads YFSETQ. Trimming took 0 bases from V and 7 from J, leaving 11 bases between them. The full variable domain, with the rest looked up from reference TRBV5-1 and TRBJ2-7, is KAGVTQTPRYLIKTRGQQVTLSCSPISGHRSVSWYQQTPGQGLQFLFEYFSETQRNKGNFPGRFSGRQFSNSRSEMNVSTLELGDSALYLCASSLARVGEQYFGPGTRLTVT.

The chain employs TRBV30 and TRBJ1-5; D not certain. The germline CDR1 and CDR2 sequences are GTSNPN and SVGIG (reference sequence). The CDR3 totals 12 residues. V was shortened by 2 bases and J by 3 bases, with 5 bases between the two germline ends. The DNA for the CDR3 is TGTGCCTGGAGTCCTTCCAATCAGCCCCAGCATTTT. Amino acid sequence: CAWSPSNQPQHF.

This clone was recorded only once. The gene calls are TRBV24-1 and TRBJ2-1, with 8 bases fitting TRBD1. J was trimmed by 4 bases and V by 8 bases; bases with no gene match: 18. This CDR3 contains 18 residues. Germline CDR1 KGHDR, CDR2 SFDVKD. The CDR3 protein is CATIPFDLSDREYNEQFF. Here the CDR3 DNA reads TGTGCCACCATCCCTTTTGATTTGTCGGACAGGGAATACAATGAGCAGTTCTTC.

DNA for the CDR3: TGTGCCAGCAGCTTAAGGGGGCTGGTCTATGGCTACACCTTC. This translates into CASSLRGLVYGYTF. The chain has TRBV5-4 and TRBJ1-2, with 7 bases identical to TRBD1. The CDR3 has 14 residues. The V and J ends lost 2 bases and 4 bases, in that order; junction bases with no gene match: 5. Germline CDR1 and CDR2: SGHNT and YYREEE (reference sequence). The full variable domain, its missing parts supplied by reference TRBV5-4 and TRBJ1-2, is ETGVTQSPTHLIKTRGQQVTLRCSSQSGHNTVSWYQQALGQGPQFIFQYYREEENGRGNFPPRFSGLQFPNYSSELNVNALELDDSALYLCASSLRGLVYGYTFGSGTRLTVV.